This TCR beta chain was found in a study of blood T cell repertoires in COVID-19 (dated by TCRdb to between 2020 and 2021). With respect to the entire study: Samples from collaborators originated in the United States, Italy and Spain and spanned both the acute and convalescent phases of COVID-19. The material from the prospective study consisted of cDNA or gDNA derived from T cells, B-cell-depleted T cells, or PBMCs. Deeply sampled blood TCRbeta repertoires from subjects exposed to, actively infected with, or recovered from COVID-19 were included in the dataset. The repertoires were released in a freely available public database intended as a resource for research on the immune response to SARS-CoV-2. Samples came from the ongoing ImmuneRACE study (first 160 participants) plus 1,254 subjects from 6 global collaborators. A de-identified subject ID, COVID-19 status, age in years and sex were almost always included in the sample metadata. Where available, HLA class I and class II types were obtained from metadata supplied by the sample provider rather than from assay-based typing. What the study reported, not specific to this receptor: The quantity of clinical and demographic metadata differed by source and by participant and was supplied without curation.

Deletion took 7 bases off V and 3 bases off J, with a span of 19 bases between the germline ends. CDR1 MNHNY and CDR2 SVGAGI were looked up in the germline V gene (reference sequence). From the cysteine through the phenylalanine, the CDR3 covers 16 amino acids. Only CDR3 DNA is held: 48 bases, read in frame from base 1. In regard to this clone: What this receptor recognizes is not known. No base quality values were provided; no much bigger clone lies one nucleotide off.

Each collaborating institution followed its own protocols to collect whole blood in K2EDTA tubes. Collaborator samples were shipped for TCRbeta analysis as frozen whole blood, isolated PBMCs, or DNA extracted from either sample type. The immunoSEQ Assay, a bias-controlled multiplex PCR, was used to amplify TCRbeta CDR3 regions from genomic DNA. Turning to the authors' computational methods: Nucleated cell counts per sample were estimated from amplification of reference gene primers within the assay. Sequence reads were collapsed and filtered to measure the absolute abundance of every unique TCRbeta CDR3 rearrangement. For each sample, productive Simpson clonality was calculated by taking the square root of Simpson's diversity index across productive rearrangements. In its TCRdb copy, this immuneACCESS table keeps in-frame sequences only and misses some clones. Where compared with another copy, unresolved V genes explain less than half of these, and the others have no known cause. The DNA was the basis for D and trimming; V, J and clone size are from that table. Within this sample are more than 200,000 clones, with approximately 82% of them counted one time only. The ten top clones hold approximately 2.6% of the sample.

This receptor was taken from a woman in her seventies with active or convalescent COVID-19. The sample comprised peripheral blood. Recombination linked TRBV6-6 to TRBJ1-3, with no confidently assigned D gene. The encoded CDR3 is CASIRSATGIGNTIYF. DNA sequence: TGTGCCAGCATCCGATCGGCCACGGGAATTGGAAACACCATATATTTT.